This T cell receptor (beta chain) comes out of a study of early stage breast cancer tumors. This clone has just one count. The antigen is undetermined. Assay: immunoSEQ multiplex PCR; the TCRdb copy retains only in-frame clones and omits some. Among about 25,000 clones listed, about 70% were seen once. Trimming left V 6 bases short and J 0 bases short, with 12 bases between. Germline values: CDR1 MDHEN, CDR2 SYDVKM. CDR3 length equals 14 residues. Findings and limits, study-wide: Tumor and normal breast were distinguished via blood comparison in about 90% of the 16 patients.

Tumor samples used roughly 20-50 mg of diced tissue. The clonotype was recovered from a person in their sixties with breast cancer. The V call is TRBV28, the J call TRBJ2-7; D is possibly TRBD2 (5 bases). Sequencing was performed on breast tumor tissue. Here the CDR3 DNA reads TGTGCCAGCAGCCCGTGGACTTTCTCCTACGAGCAGTACTTC. Protein product: CASSPWTFSYEQYF. The full variable domain, rest sourced from reference TRBV28 and TRBJ2-7, is DVKVTQSSRYLVKRTGEKVFLECVQDMDHENMFWYRQDPGLGLRLIYFSYDVKMKEKGDIPEGYSVSREKKERFSLILESASTNQTSMYLCASSPWTFSYEQYFGPGTRLTVT.